This T cell receptor (beta chain) was identified in a study of shared clonotypes between healthy human individuals. Whole-study context: Donors had three CD4 naive, three CD4 memory, two CD8 naive and one CD8 memory plate apiece.

In germline, CDR1 is SGHTA, CDR2 FQGNSA. The germline V and J ends were trimmed by 0 bases and 5 bases, with 7 bases remaining between them. This CDR3 spans 14 amino acids. Every immunoSEQ plate was one replicate of a subset's evenly spread DNA. This table comes from immunoSEQ multiplex PCR, and its TCRdb copy is limited to in-frame clones, with some not included. The sample yields over 1.5 million clones, 95% to 99% seen once. CD4+ cell separation produced CD45RA+ naive and CD45RA-negative memory subsets. Turning to this clone: Its antigen is as yet unknown.

Study findings and constraints: A limitation of the genetic and exposure-history diversity represented arose from few donors.

The sample was naive CD4+ T cells sorted from blood. Subset given: CD45RA+ positively selected. The genes are TRBV7-2 and TRBJ1-4, with D possibly matching TRBD1 (5 bases). The origin of this receptor is a young man in good health. The CDR3 nucleotides are TGTGCCAGCAGCTTAGCAGGGGCAAATGAAAAACTGTTTTTT. Its protein product is CASSLAGANEKLFF.